These T cell receptor beta chains were read from a single sample in a study of cytomegalovirus exposure and HLA in healthy donors. TCRdb keeps only in-frame clones here, not all; method: immunoSEQ multiplex PCR. This table holds some 100,000 clones, roughly 78% found once. Specimen: PBMCs. All receptors derive from a woman aged 35 to 49 in good health and CMV-seropositive. Both conserved end residues are part of each CDR3. The D gene is left open where the match is weak. The size field is filled for only some rows; it gives once, few, many or a size class.

D gene	V gene	clone size	J gene	CDR3 DNA	CDR3 protein
TRBD2	TRBV7-9	NA	TRBJ2-5	TGTGCCAGCAGCTTATTTTTAGGACTAGGGAGCCAAGAGACCCAGTACTTC	CASSLFLGLGSQETQYF
TRBD1	TRBV19	NA	TRBJ1-4	TGTGCCAGTAGTATCGGGACAGGGGTGGAAGAAAAACTGTTTTTT	CASSIGTGVEEKLFF
NA	TRBV7-2	NA	TRBJ1-1	TGTGCCAGCAGCTCAGGGGCGGGCACTGAAGCTTTCTTT	CASSSGAGTEAFF
TRBD1	TRBV4-3	NA	TRBJ1-6	TGCGCCAGCAGCCAAGTTCGGACAGGGGAGGAACCCCTCCACTTT	CASSQVRTGEEPLHF
NA	TRBV6-6	NA	TRBJ2-1	TGTGCCAGCAGGGCATCGACACAGGGAGGGGATGAGCAGTTCTTC	CASRASTQGGDEQFF
NA	TRBV19	few	TRBJ1-2	TGTGCCAGTAGCCCCAGGGGCGGTGGCTACACCTTC	CASSPRGGGYTF
TRBD1	TRBV5-8	few	TRBJ2-1	TGTGCCAGCATCAAAACCGGGACAGTCTCCTACAATGAGCAGTTCTTC	CASIKTGTVSYNEQFF
TRBD1	TRBV18	few	TRBJ1-2	TGTGCCAGCTCACCGGGACAGCCTTGGGGCTACACCTTC	CASSPGQPWGYTF
TRBD2	TRBV27	NA	TRBJ2-5	TGTGCCAGCAGGGCTAGCGGGAGTATAGAGACCCAGTACTTC	CASRASGSIETQYF
NA	TRBV13	NA	TRBJ2-2	TGTGCCAGCAGTTGGGGGGACGTTGACACCGGGGAGCTGTTTTTT	CASSWGDVDTGELFF
NA	TRBV10-3	NA	TRBJ1-2	TGTGCCATCAGTGAAGCAGGCAGGGAGGTATATGGCTACACCTTC	CAISEAGREVYGYTF
NA	TRBV5-8	NA	TRBJ1-4	TGTGCCAGCAGCCTGGACAGCGGCCTTTGGAGGGAAAAACTGTTTTTT	CASSLDSGLWREKLFF
TRBD1	TRBV2	once	TRBJ2-1	TGTGCCGGGGGGGACAGGGGTAATGAGCAGTTCTTC	CAGGDRGNEQFF
NA	TRBV30	NA	TRBJ2-2	TGTGCCTGGAGTTTCGAGGCCGAGGAGCTGTTTTTT	CAWSFEAEELFF
NA	TRBV21-1	NA	TRBJ2-5	TGTGCCAGCCCCTCCCATTCGGTGCGGTACAAGAGGACCCAGTACTTC	CASPSHSVRYKRTQYF
NA	TRBV7-8	NA	TRBJ1-6	TGTGCCAGCAGCCCATTTCAACGGGGGACTCGGGATTCACCCCTCCACTTT	CASSPFQRGTRDSPLHF
TRBD2	TRBV7-9	NA	TRBJ2-3	TGTGCCAGCAGCTTTTCCTTAGCGGGAAACACAGATACGCAGTATTTT	CASSFSLAGNTDTQYF
TRBD1	TRBV4-3	many	TRBJ2-7	TGCGCCAGCAGCCAAGACCGGGACAGGTCCTACGAGCAGTACTTC	CASSQDRDRSYEQYF
NA	TRBV18	NA	TRBJ2-5	TGTGCCAGCTCACGGGGTAGCGGCCAACAAGAGACCCAGTACTTC	CASSRGSGQQETQYF
TRBD1	TRBV27	NA	TRBJ1-5	TGTGCCAGCACCCCCTTTGGGACAGGGAGACAGCCCCAGCATTTT	CASTPFGTGRQPQHF
NA	TRBV28	NA	TRBJ1-2	TGTGCCAGCAGTAGCGGACAGAGTAACTATGGCTACACCTTC	CASSSGQSNYGYTF
TRBD1	TRBV5-1	NA	TRBJ2-7	TGCGCCAGCAGCTTGGGTTACGGACAGGGAGACGAGCAGTACTTC	CASSLGYGQGDEQYF
NA	TRBV28	NA	TRBJ1-5	TGTGCCAACAAAGTCGGGAAGGAGGTGATCAGGAATCAGCCCCAGCATTTT	CANKVGKEVIRNQPQHF
NA	TRBV6-1	NA	TRBJ1-2	TGTGCCAGCTCAAATCCCGCGGCAGGGGTGTATGGCTACACCTTC	CASSNPAAGVYGYTF
TRBD2	TRBV6-6	NA	TRBJ2-3	TGTGCCAGCACCCACCGGGCTAGCGGGAACACAGATACGCAGTATTTT	CASTHRASGNTDTQYF
TRBD1	TRBV6-5	NA	TRBJ2-7	TGTGCCAGCAGACGTGGACAGGGACCTGCCTACGAGCAGTACTTC	CASRRGQGPAYEQYF
TRBD2	TRBV9	NA	TRBJ2-1	TGTGCCAGCAGCGCTGCCGGGACTAGGGAGCAGTTCTTC	CASSAAGTREQFF
TRBD1	TRBV5-1	NA	TRBJ2-3	TGCGCCAGCAGCCCTGACGGACAGGGGTTAGGTACGCAGTATTTT	CASSPDGQGLGTQYF
TRBD2	TRBV19	NA	TRBJ2-1	TGTGCCAGTAGTACGGGACTAGCGGCCCTGTACAATGAGCAGTTCTTC	CASSTGLAALYNEQFF
NA	TRBV16	NA	TRBJ2-3	TGTGCCAGCAGCCCCGGACAGCTAGATACGCAGTATTTT	CASSPGQLDTQYF
NA	TRBV6-6	NA	TRBJ2-3	TGTGCCAGCAGCCTTAGAACAGGGACGAATACGCAGTATTTT	CASSLRTGTNTQYF
NA	TRBV5-1	NA	TRBJ2-4	TGCGCCAGCAGCGTACAGGGTTGGGAAAACATTCAGTACTTC	CASSVQGWENIQYF
TRBD1	TRBV28	NA	TRBJ1-1	TGTGCCAGCGGGTTGGGACAGATGAACACTGAAGCTTTCTTT	CASGLGQMNTEAFF
TRBD1	TRBV9	NA	TRBJ2-1	TGTGCCAGCAGTTTAGGGACAGGGCCCTACAATGAGCAGTTCTTC	CASSLGTGPYNEQFF
TRBD2	TRBV7-2	NA	TRBJ2-5	TGTGCCAGCGGCGGGAGCGAGACCCAGTACTTC	CASGGSETQYF